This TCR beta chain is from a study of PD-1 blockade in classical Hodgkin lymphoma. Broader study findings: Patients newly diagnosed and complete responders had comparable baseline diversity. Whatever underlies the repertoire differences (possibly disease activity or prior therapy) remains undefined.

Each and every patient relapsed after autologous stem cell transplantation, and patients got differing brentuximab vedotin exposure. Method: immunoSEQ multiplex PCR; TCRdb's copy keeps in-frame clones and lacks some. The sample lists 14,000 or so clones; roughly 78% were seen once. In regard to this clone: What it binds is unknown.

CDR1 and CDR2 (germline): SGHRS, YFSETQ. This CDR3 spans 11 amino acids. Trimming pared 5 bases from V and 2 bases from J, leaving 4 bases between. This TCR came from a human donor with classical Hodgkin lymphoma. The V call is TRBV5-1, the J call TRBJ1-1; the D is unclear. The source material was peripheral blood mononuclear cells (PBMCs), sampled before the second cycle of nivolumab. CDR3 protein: CASRQNTEAFF. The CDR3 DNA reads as TGCGCCAGCAGGCAAAACACTGAAGCTTTCTTT.